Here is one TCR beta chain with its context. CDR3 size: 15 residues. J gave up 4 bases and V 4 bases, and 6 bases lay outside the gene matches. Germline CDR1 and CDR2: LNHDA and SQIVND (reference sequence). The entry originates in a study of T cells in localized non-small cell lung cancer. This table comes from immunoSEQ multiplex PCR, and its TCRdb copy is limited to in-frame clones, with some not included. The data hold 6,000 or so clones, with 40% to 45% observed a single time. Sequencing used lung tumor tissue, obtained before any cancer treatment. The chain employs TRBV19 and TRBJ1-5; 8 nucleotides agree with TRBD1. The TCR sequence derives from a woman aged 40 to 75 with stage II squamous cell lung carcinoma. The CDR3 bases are TGTGCCAGTAGTACAGGGGGCCCCTTAAATCAGCCCCAGCATTTT. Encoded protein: CASSTGGPLNQPQHF.